This T cell receptor (beta chain) was retrieved from a study of blood T cell repertoires in COVID-19. Study in general: COVID-19 samples, acute and convalescent, were from the United States, Italy and Spain. PBMCs, B-cell-depleted T cells, or T cells provided the cDNA or gDNA that made up the material.

In the authors' workflow: By means of reference gene primer amplification, nucleated cell counts were estimated. Measured with immunoSEQ multiplex PCR; TCRdb has only the in-frame clones, and not every one. V and J calls and clone size come straight from that table; D and trimming were deduced from the DNA. Among 50,000 to 60,000 clones listed, roughly 90% were seen once. CDR1 SGHRS and CDR2 YFSETQ come from the germline V gene. CDR3 length: 14 amino acids. With V trimmed by 3 bases and J by 5 bases, 6 bases remained unmatched. The sequencing input was peripheral blood. The chain has TRBV5-1 and TRBJ2-5; 8 bases align to TRBD1. The sequence derives from a man between 60 and 75 years old with active COVID-19. CDR3: CASSSGQGRETQYF. For the CDR3, the DNA is TGCGCCAGCAGCTCCGGACAGGGACGGGAGACCCAGTACTTC.